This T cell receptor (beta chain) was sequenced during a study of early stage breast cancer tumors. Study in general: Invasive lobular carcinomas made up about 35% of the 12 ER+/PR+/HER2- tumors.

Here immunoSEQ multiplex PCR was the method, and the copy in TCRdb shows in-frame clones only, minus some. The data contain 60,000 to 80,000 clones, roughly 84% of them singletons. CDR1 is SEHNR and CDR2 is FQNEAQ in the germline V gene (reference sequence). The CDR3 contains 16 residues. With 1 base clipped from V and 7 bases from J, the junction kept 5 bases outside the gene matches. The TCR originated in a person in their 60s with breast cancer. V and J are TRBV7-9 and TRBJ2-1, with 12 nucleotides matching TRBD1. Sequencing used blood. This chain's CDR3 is CASSLGGTGGKNEQFF. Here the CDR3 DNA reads TGTGCCAGCAGCTTAGGTGGGACAGGGGGCAAGAATGAGCAGTTCTTC.